The clone carrying this T cell receptor (beta chain) occurred once. Its antigen remains unknown. Profiled with immunoSEQ multiplex PCR; TCRdb holds only in-frame clones, not every one. The sample includes fewer than 800,000 clones, 90% to 95% of them seen just once. CD45RO negativity and positive selection for CCR7 defined naive CD8 cells, a population that excluded terminally differentiated effector memory CD45RA+ cells. The entry originates in a study of shared clonotypes between healthy human individuals. Broader study findings: Enrolling few donors narrowed the genetic and exposure-history diversity that was represented.

The CDR3 extends over 19 amino acids. The junction had 13 bases not matched to a gene; V was cut back by 5 bases and J by 1 base. Looked up from germline, CDR1 is SGHVS and CDR2 is FQNEAQ. J is TRBJ2-6 and V is TRBV7-8; 8 bases line up with TRBD1. This TCR came from a man aged 30 to 39 in good health. Source material: naive CD8+ T cells sorted from blood. CDR3 amino acids: CASSQPRTGSWSGANVLTF. DNA for the CDR3: TGTGCCAGCAGCCAACCCCGGACAGGGAGTTGGTCTGGGGCCAACGTCCTGACTTTC.